What follows are 19 T cell receptor beta chains derived from one specimen sequenced in a study of blood T cell repertoires in COVID-19. Some clones are missing from TCRdb's copy, which holds only in-frame ones; the method was immunoSEQ multiplex PCR. The data show about 300,000 clones, 75% to 95% seen once. The source material was PBMCs or T cells enriched from blood (not recorded which). The receptors stem from a woman in her 30s who had recovered from COVID-19.

The V and J genes are TRBV4-3 and TRBJ2-3, with D possibly being TRBD2 (7 bases). The CDR3 spans 15 residues. V was cut by 2 bases and J by 7 bases, with 16 bases left in between. Germline lookup yields CDR1 LGHNA and CDR2 YSLEER. The CDR3 is CASSQPWGRGNTQYF. As DNA, the CDR3 is TGCGCCAGCAGCCAACCCTGGGGGAGGGGGAATACGCAGTATTTT.

In nucleotides, the CDR3 is TGTGCCAGCAGCATACCGGTCGAGCGAGAGACCCAGTACTTC. Translated, it gives CASSIPVERETQYF. The chain couples TRBV5-6 to TRBJ2-5; the D is unclear. This CDR3 contains 14 residues. V was trimmed by 4 bases and J by 4 bases, leaving 14 bases between them. Germline V gene data show CDR1 as SGHDT and CDR2 as YYEEEE.

The rearrangement joins TRBV7-2 to TRBJ2-2; the D is unclear. Germline assignment: CDR1 SGHTA and CDR2 FQGNSA. The V end was cut by 1 base, the J end by 1 base, with 7 bases between. This CDR3 is built from 15 residues. CDR3 sequence reads: CASSLDPRNTGELFF. The CDR3 bases are TGTGCCAGCAGCTTAGATCCTAGGAACACCGGGGAGCTGTTTTTT.

The genes are TRBV28 and TRBJ1-1, with D possibly matching TRBD1 (5 bases). The CDR3 length is 15 residues. Deletions cut 6 bases from V and 0 bases from J, with 14 bases between. CDR1 is MDHEN, CDR2 SYDVKM, per germline. This CDR3 reads CASSGGRWVNTEAFF. CDR3 nucleotide sequence: TGTGCCAGCAGCGGGGGGAGATGGGTGAACACTGAAGCTTTCTTT.

The chain carries TRBV7-8 and TRBJ1-1; D gene uncertain. V lost 1 base and J 3 bases, leaving 6 bases between the germline ends. Germline-derived CDR1 and CDR2 are SGHVS and FQNEAQ. The CDR3 has 13 amino acids. In nucleotides, the CDR3 is TGTGCCAGCAGCTTAGTTTATTACACTGAAGCTTTCTTT. Its translation: CASSLVYYTEAFF.

This rearrangement joins TRBV19 to TRBJ2-7; 11 bases match TRBD2. The CDR3 spans 15 residues. In germline, CDR1 is LNHDA, CDR2 SQIVND (reference sequence). The J segment lost 6 bases and the V segment lost 3 bases, leaving 7 bases of the junction unmatched. CDR3 region: CASSIRLAGGGEQYF. The CDR3 nucleotides are TGTGCCAGTAGTATCCGGCTAGCGGGAGGTGGCGAGCAGTACTTC.

The chain carries TRBV4-1 and TRBJ1-5; 7 bases align to TRBD1. This CDR3 has 19 residues. V lost 1 base to trimming and J lost 0 bases; unmatched junction nucleotides: 12. From germline, CDR1 is MGHRA and CDR2 YSYEKL. Here the CDR3 reads CASSQVPGQRSYSNQPQHF. As DNA, the CDR3 is TGCGCCAGCAGCCAAGTTCCGGGACAGAGGTCTTATAGCAATCAGCCCCAGCATTTT.

CDR3 sequence: CASSIQDRASSYEQYF. The CDR3 nucleotides are TGTGCCAGTAGTATCCAGGACAGGGCCAGCTCCTACGAGCAGTACTTC. The chain employs TRBV19 and TRBJ2-7; 8 bases align to TRBD1. V trimming: 3 bases; J trimming: 0 bases; junction bases outside the gene matches: 7. Germline V gene data show CDR1 as LNHDA and CDR2 as SQIVND (reference sequence). The CDR3 loop spans 16 amino acids.

V gene TRBV27 combines with J gene TRBJ2-3, with 12 nucleotides matching TRBD2. The CDR3 consists of 17 residues. V dropped 4 bases and J dropped 2; count of bases not matched to a gene: 7. The germline V gene encodes CDR1 MNHEY and CDR2 SMNVEV (reference sequence). The CDR3 sequence is CASSWSRTSGITDTQYF. The CDR3 DNA reads as TGTGCCAGCAGTTGGAGTCGGACTAGCGGGATCACAGATACGCAGTATTTT.

The chain links TRBV5-8 to TRBJ2-3, with D possibly being TRBD1 (6 bases). The CDR3 loop spans 16 amino acids. The germline gives CDR1 SGHTS, CDR2 YDEGEE. Between the trimmed V and J ends, which lost 2 bases and 2 bases, there was a span of 15 bases. The CDR3 loop reads CASSLPGVGVTDTQYF. The CDR3 DNA follows: TGTGCCAGCAGCTTACCAGGGGTCGGGGTCACAGATACGCAGTATTTT.

This chain links TRBV7-2 with TRBJ1-6; D is undetermined. CDR3 length: 15 residues. The germline V gene has CDR1 SGHTA and CDR2 FQGNSA. Trimming removed 5 bases from V and 5 bases from J, with 13 bases in between. CDR3 sequence: CASSPLFSDNSPLHF. CDR3 DNA sequence: TGTGCCAGCAGCCCGCTGTTTTCGGATAATTCACCCCTCCACTTT.

The chain recombines TRBV5-1 with TRBJ1-1; possible D gene TRBD1, 6 bases. This CDR3 spans 14 amino acids. Germline V gene data show CDR1 as SGHRS and CDR2 as YFSETQ. Trimming took off 3 bases at V and 0 bases at J, with 9 bases between the two ends. CDR3 region: CASSSGALNTEAFF. In DNA, the CDR3 is TGCGCCAGCAGCTCAGGGGCCCTGAACACTGAAGCTTTCTTT.

This sequence joins TRBV11-2 and TRBJ2-3; 9 bases align to TRBD1. Trimming at V came to 4 bases and at J to 2 bases, leaving 4 bases not matched to a gene. Germline V gives CDR1 SGHAT, CDR2 FQNNGV. CDR3 length equals 15 residues. The CDR3 sequence is CASSSDRGNTDTQYF. Here the CDR3 DNA reads TGTGCCAGCAGCTCTGACAGGGGGAACACAGATACGCAGTATTTT.

This clone was counted between two and nine times. This chain links TRBV27 with TRBJ1-5; 10 bases match TRBD1. This CDR3 has 15 amino acids. The germline CDR1 and CDR2 sequences are MNHEY and SMNVEV (reference sequence). The V and J ends lost 3 bases and 4 bases, in that order; junction bases with no gene match: 3. The CDR3 sequence: CASSLTGGGNQPQHF. The CDR3 DNA reads as TGTGCCAGCAGTTTGACAGGGGGCGGGAATCAGCCCCAGCATTTT.

The V and J genes are TRBV6-2 or TRBV6-3 and TRBJ1-1, with TRBD1 matching 9 bases. V dropped 5 bases and J dropped 9; count of bases not matched to a gene: 7. This CDR3 comprises 13 residues. Germline CDR1 is MNHEY and CDR2 is SVGEGT. The CDR3 nucleotides are TGTGCCAGCAGTCTGAAAGGGACAGGGAAAGCTTTCTTT. Translated, it gives CASSLKGTGKAFF.

CDR3 sequence (DNA): TGCAGCGTCGCCGGGCTAGCGGGAGCTCTCAATGAGCAGTTCTTC. It encodes CSVAGLAGALNEQFF. V is TRBV29-1 and J is TRBJ2-1; TRBD2 matches at 10 bases. Unmatched junction bases numbered 11, after V lost 6 bases and J lost 6 bases. This CDR3 is built from 15 residues. Germline CDR1 reads SQVTM; CDR2 reads ANQGSEA.

The V and J genes are TRBV3-1 (or the pseudogene TRBV3-2) and TRBJ1-1; D is perhaps TRBD1 (5 bases). Trimming shortened V by 3 bases and J by 5 bases, and 10 bases separated the two germline ends. The V gene's germline CDR1 is LGHDT and CDR2 YNNKEL (reference sequence). This CDR3 has 13 residues. CDR3: CASSQRGGTEAFF. The CDR3 DNA sequence: TGTGCCAGCAGCCAGAGGGGAGGAACTGAAGCTTTCTTT.

This chain connects TRBV27 to TRBJ1-1; D may be TRBD1 (6 bases). There are 14 residues in the CDR3. With 3 bases removed from V and 2 bases from J, the gap between germline ends came to 10 bases. The germline CDR1 and CDR2 sequences are MNHEY and SMNVEV (reference sequence). The CDR3 nucleotides are TGTGCCAGCAGTTTGATGGGGGCCAACACTGAAGCTTTCTTT. Residues: CASSLMGANTEAFF.

This chain uses TRBV5-1 with TRBJ2-1; TRBD2 matches at 8 bases. The CDR3 length is 13 residues. V lost 3 bases to trimming and J lost 6 bases; unmatched junction nucleotides: 2. Per germline, CDR1 SGHRS and CDR2 YFSETQ. This chain's CDR3 is CASSSRGANEQFF. The CDR3 DNA follows: TGCGCCAGCAGCTCGCGGGGGGCCAATGAGCAGTTCTTC.